What follows are 6 T cell receptor beta chains derived from one specimen sequenced in a study of cytomegalovirus exposure and HLA in healthy donors listed by TCRdb under 2017. The protocol used for the library was the immunoSEQ multiplex PCR assay. For the multiplex PCR, a mixture combining 60 forward primers for TCR Vbeta segments and 13 reverse primers for TCR Jbeta segments was used. In its TCRdb copy, this immuneACCESS table keeps in-frame sequences only and misses some clones. Where compared with another copy, unresolved V genes explain less than half of these, and the others have no known cause. Here the sample has about 140,000 clones; about 80% occur a single time. The top ten clones comprise 5% to 5.5% of the sample. The sample was PBMCs. The receptors here all came from a male donor in good health and CMV-seronegative.

About this clone: One junction end disagrees with the germline gene, perhaps due to a read error. Other nucleotide sequences from this sample produce the same CDR3. The CDR3 DNA reads TGTGCCAGCAGACCCGGGACTGAGACCGGGGAGCTATTTTTT. It translates to CASRPGTETGELFF. The chain combines TRBV6-4 with TRBJ2-2; weak D call: TRBD2 (6 bases). The CDR3 spans 14 residues. Germline V gene sequence: CDR1 MRHNA, CDR2 SNTAGT.

This chain uses TRBV6-5 with TRBJ2-7, with D possibly matching TRBD1 (6 bases). V was pared by 5 bases and J by 4 bases, with 12 bases between. Germline V lookup: CDR1 MNHEY, CDR2 SVGAGI. The CDR3 length is 13 residues. For the CDR3, the DNA is TGTGCCAGCAGTCTCACACAGGGTTACGAGCAGTACTTC. Encoded protein: CASSLTQGYEQYF.

J is TRBJ2-3 and V is TRBV7-2, with TRBD2 matching 12 bases. This CDR3 has 15 residues. In germline, CDR1 is SGHTA, CDR2 FQGNSA. The J segment lost 6 bases and the V segment lost 5 bases, leaving 6 bases of the junction unmatched. CDR3 sequence: CASSGLAGTLDTQYF. The CDR3 bases are TGTGCCAGCAGCGGACTAGCGGGGACCTTGGATACGCAGTATTTT.

This clone came up a few times. The CDR3 reads CATSPHRDNTEAFF. Written as DNA, the CDR3 is TGTGCCACTTCTCCCCACAGGGACAACACTGAAGCTTTCTTT. The V gene is TRBV19, the J gene TRBJ1-1; perhaps TRBD1 as D (6 bases). Germline lookup yields CDR1 LNHDA and CDR2 SQIVND (reference sequence). V was clipped by 10 bases and J by 2 bases, with 17 bases between them. The length of the CDR3 is 14 residues.

This clone has a single count. The chain combines TRBV19 with TRBJ1-5; 8 bases agree with TRBD1. Germline loops: CDR1 LNHDA, CDR2 SQIVND (reference sequence). The CDR3 length is 16 residues. The trim removed 4 bases at V and 8 bases at J, leaving 13 bases unmatched. The CDR3 loop reads CASSTRDRTLVEPQHF. CDR3 DNA: TGTGCCAGTAGTACCCGGGACAGGACTCTCGTGGAGCCCCAGCATTTT.

The V gene is TRBV6-1, the J gene TRBJ2-1; 7 positions match TRBD2. Trimming took 4 bases from V and 5 from J; bases not matched to a gene: 5. The CDR3 covers 14 residues. The germline CDR1 and CDR2 sequences are MNHNS and SASEGT. The DNA for the CDR3 is TGTGCCAGCAGTGTCTGGCTAGCGGACAATGAGCAGTTCTTC. This gives the protein CASSVWLADNEQFF.